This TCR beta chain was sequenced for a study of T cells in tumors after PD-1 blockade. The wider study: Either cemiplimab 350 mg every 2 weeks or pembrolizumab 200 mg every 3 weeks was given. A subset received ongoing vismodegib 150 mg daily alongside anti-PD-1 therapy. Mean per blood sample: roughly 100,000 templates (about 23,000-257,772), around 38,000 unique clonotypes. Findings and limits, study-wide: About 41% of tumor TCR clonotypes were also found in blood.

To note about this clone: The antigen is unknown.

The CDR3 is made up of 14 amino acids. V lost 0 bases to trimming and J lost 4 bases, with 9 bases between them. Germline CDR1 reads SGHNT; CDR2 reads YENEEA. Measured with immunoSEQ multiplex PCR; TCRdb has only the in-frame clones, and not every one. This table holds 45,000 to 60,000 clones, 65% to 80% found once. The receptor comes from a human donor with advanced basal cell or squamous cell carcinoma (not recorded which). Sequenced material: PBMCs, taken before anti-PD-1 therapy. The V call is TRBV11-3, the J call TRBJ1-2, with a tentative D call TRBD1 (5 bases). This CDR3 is CASSLDGTGYGYTF. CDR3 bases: TGTGCCAGCAGCTTAGACGGGACGGGCTATGGCTACACCTTC.